These T cell receptor beta chains were read from a single sample in a study of T cell repertoires in cytomegalovirus infection. MiXCR, applied by TCRdb to the reads, yields one record per CDR3 protein. The table lists 650,000 to 900,000 distinct CDR3 sequences, 25% to 30% of them singletons. These receptors' targets are unknown. Sample: cultured CD8+ T cells from PBMCs, taken from culture after CMV antigen stimulation. The receptors were sampled from a human donor in good health (CMV status not recorded). Some clones in this sample may be carry-over from other donors' samples. CDR3s include the opening cysteine and the closing phenylalanine or tryptophan. A D gene is named only where the DNA matches it firmly. For some rows the clone size is stated as once, few or many, or as a class when expanded; others skip it.

V	size	J	D	length	DNA	CDR3
TRBV6-2/TRBV6-3	many	TRBJ2-1	-	13	TGTGCCAGCAGTTACACTTCATACAATGAGCAGTTCTTC	CASSYTSYNEQFF
TRBV5-4	many	TRBJ2-6	-	16	TGTGCCAGCAGCTTGGTTATAGGGGCTGGGGCCAACGTCCTGACTTTC	CASSLVIGAGANVLTF
TRBV6-2/TRBV6-3	few	TRBJ2-4	TRBD2	20	TGTGCCAGCAGTACGGGGACTAGCGGGGCAAGGGGAGAAGCCAAAAACATTCAGTACTTC	CASSTGTSGARGEAKNIQYF
TRBV7-9	-	TRBJ2-1	TRBD2	15	TGTGCCAGCAGCCCCAGGACTAGCCGGGATTGGGAGCAGTTCTTC	CASSPRTSRDWEQFF
TRBV6-1	-	TRBJ2-6	TRBD1	16	TGTGCCAGCAGTTTCGACAGGGAAAGCGGGGCCAACGTCCTGACTTTC	CASSFDRESGANVLTF
TRBV12-3/TRBV12-4	-	TRBJ1-6	TRBD1	14	TGTGCCAGCAGAGTGGGACAGCCGAATTCACCCCTCCACTTT	CASRVGQPNSPLHF
TRBV19	once	TRBJ1-3	-	14	TGTGCCAGTAGTATCGGAGGGACTGGAAACACCATATATTTT	CASSIGGTGNTIYF
TRBV19	-	TRBJ2-1	TRBD1	16	TGTGCCAGTAGCACGCCCCGGGACAGCTCCTACAATGAGCAGTTCTTC	CASSTPRDSSYNEQFF
TRBV11-2	few	TRBJ1-1	-	15	TGTGCCAGCAGCTTAGAAACATTTATAGACACTGAAGCTTTCTTT	CASSLETFIDTEAFF
TRBV12-5	-	TRBJ2-3	-	13	TGTGCTAGTGGTTTGGGCGGCCCAGATACGCAGTATTTT	CASGLGGPDTQYF
TRBV4-2	-	TRBJ2-1	-	14	TGTGCCAGCAGCCATGGGGGCGTGGGTAATGAGCAGTTCTTC	CASSHGGVGNEQFF
TRBV11-3	-	TRBJ2-5	-	17	TGTGCCAGCAGCTCTGGGGCCCGGGCGCATCCACTTGAGACCCAGTACTTC	CASSSGARAHPLETQYF
TRBV7-2	many	TRBJ2-7	-	14	TGTGCCAGCAGCCTCCCGGAGGGGCCATACGAGCAGTACTTC	CASSLPEGPYEQYF
TRBV6-6	few	TRBJ2-6	-	14	TGTGCCAGCAGTTACCGGGCAGGGGCCAACGTCCTGACTTTC	CASSYRAGANVLTF
TRBV27	-	TRBJ1-2	-	13	TGTGCCAGCAGTCCAACCCCAGCCTATGGCTACACCTTC	CASSPTPAYGYTF
TRBV7-6	few	TRBJ2-1	-	15	TGTGCCAGCAGCGAACGGGGGATTCGCTACAATGAGCAGTTCTTC	CASSERGIRYNEQFF
TRBV20-1	-	TRBJ1-2	TRBD1	13	TGCAGTGCAACCGACAGGGATAACTATGGCTACACCTTC	CSATDRDNYGYTF
TRBV7-8	few	TRBJ2-2	-	14	TGTGCCAGCAGAAACTACGCGAACACCGGGGAGCTGTTTTTT	CASRNYANTGELFF
TRBV12-3/TRBV12-4	few	TRBJ1-1	-	13	TGTGCCAGCAGTCTAGGGCTTACCACTGAAGCTTTCTTT	CASSLGLTTEAFF
TRBV5-4	-	TRBJ1-1	-	12	TGTGCCAGCAGACGGGGCAGCGGTGAAGCTTTCTTT	CASRRGSGEAFF
TRBV7-6	many	TRBJ2-3	TRBD2	18	TGTGCCAGCAGCTTTTATACTAGCGGGGGACCTAGCACAGATACGCAGTATTTT	CASSFYTSGGPSTDTQYF
TRBV12-3/TRBV12-4	-	TRBJ1-1	-	13	TGTGCCAGCATTACGGGTGGGGCTACTTGGGCTTTCTTT	CASITGGATWAFF
TRBV7-2	many	TRBJ1-6	TRBD1	15	TGTGCCAGCAGCTTGGGTGGACAGGGAAATTCACCCCTCCACTTT	CASSLGGQGNSPLHF
TRBV27	-	TRBJ1-1	-	14	TGTGCCAGCACCCCCGGGGGGGGGATGACTGAAGCTTTCTTT	CASTPGGGMTEAFF
TRBV27	-	TRBJ2-7	TRBD2	15	TGTGCCAGCAGTTCGATACTAGCGGGGGTATACGAGCAGTACTTC	CASSSILAGVYEQYF
TRBV7-9	many	TRBJ1-4	-	12	TGTGCCAGCAGCTTAGGCGGAGAAAAACTGTTTTTT	CASSLGGEKLFF
TRBV29-1	-	TRBJ2-2	-	13	TGCAGCGTTGAGGGTGAGAACACCGGGGAGCTGTTTTTT	CSVEGENTGELFF
TRBV7-6	few	TRBJ1-5	TRBD1	16	TGTGCCAGCAGCTTGACAGGGGTGGGAGGCAATCAGCCCCAGCATTTT	CASSLTGVGGNQPQHF
TRBV7-6	many	TRBJ2-2	-	17	TGTGCCAGCAGCTTATCCCTCGGGAAAGGGGCGACCGGGGAGCTGTTTTTT	CASSLSLGKGATGELFF
TRBV27	many	TRBJ2-3	-	15	TGTGCCAGCAGTACCTACTTATCCCCTCGGGATACGCAGTATTTT	CASSTYLSPRDTQYF
TRBV7-6	-	TRBJ1-4	-	13	TGTGCCAGCAGCGCACTCCTAGGGGAAAAACTGTTTTTT	CASSALLGEKLFF
TRBV19	-	TRBJ1-6	TRBD1	13	TGTGCCACTGGGACAGATTATAATTCACCCCTCCACTTT	CATGTDYNSPLHF
TRBV15	-	TRBJ2-7	-	14	TGTGCCACCAGGCCCGGGGCTTACGTAGAGGAGCAGTACTTC	CATRPGAYVEEQYF
TRBV7-9	few	TRBJ1-3	TRBD1	17	TGTGCCAGCAGCTCCCGGGGACAGCCCGACTCTGGAAACACCATATATTTT	CASSSRGQPDSGNTIYF
TRBV7-8	many	TRBJ2-7	-	14	TGTGCCAGCAGCTTACTAAGGGGAAGCTACGAGCAGTACTTC	CASSLLRGSYEQYF
TRBV19	few	TRBJ1-1	-	13	TGTGCCAGTAGACCGGGGGGGAACACTGAAGCTTTCTTT	CASRPGGNTEAFF
TRBV7-4	-	TRBJ1-2	-	16	TGTGCCAGCAGCTTAGGGCCCAGGGCTGCTAACTATGGCTACACCTTC	CASSLGPRAANYGYTF
TRBV24-1	-	TRBJ2-1	-	13	TGTGCCACCAGTGGGCCGTTTGCCAATGAGCAGTTCTTC	CATSGPFANEQFF